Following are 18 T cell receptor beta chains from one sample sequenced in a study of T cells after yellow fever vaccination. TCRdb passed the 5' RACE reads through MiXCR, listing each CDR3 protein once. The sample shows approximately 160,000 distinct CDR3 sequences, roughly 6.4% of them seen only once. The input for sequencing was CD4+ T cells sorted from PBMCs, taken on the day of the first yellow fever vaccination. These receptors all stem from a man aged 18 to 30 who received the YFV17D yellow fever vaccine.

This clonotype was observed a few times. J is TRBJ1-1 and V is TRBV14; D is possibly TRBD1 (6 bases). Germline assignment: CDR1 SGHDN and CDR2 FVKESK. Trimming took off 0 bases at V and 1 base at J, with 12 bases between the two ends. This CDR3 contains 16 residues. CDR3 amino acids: CASSQDQGGWNTEAFF. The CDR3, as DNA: TGTGCCAGCAGCCAAGATCAAGGGGGATGGAACACTGAAGCTTTCTTT.

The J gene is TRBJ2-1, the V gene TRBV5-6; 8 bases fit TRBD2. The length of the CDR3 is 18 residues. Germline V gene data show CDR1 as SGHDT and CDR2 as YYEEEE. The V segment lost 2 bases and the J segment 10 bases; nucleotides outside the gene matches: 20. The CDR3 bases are TGTGCCAGCAGCTTCCTAGCGGGTTCGACCCACCCGCCTTGGGAGCAGTTCTTC. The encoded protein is CASSFLAGSTHPPWEQFF.

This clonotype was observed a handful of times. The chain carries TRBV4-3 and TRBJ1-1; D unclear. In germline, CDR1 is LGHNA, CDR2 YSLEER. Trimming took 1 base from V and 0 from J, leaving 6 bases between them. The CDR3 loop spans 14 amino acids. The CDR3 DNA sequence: TGCGCCAGCAGCCAAGTACACATGAACACTGAAGCTTTCTTT. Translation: CASSQVHMNTEAFF.

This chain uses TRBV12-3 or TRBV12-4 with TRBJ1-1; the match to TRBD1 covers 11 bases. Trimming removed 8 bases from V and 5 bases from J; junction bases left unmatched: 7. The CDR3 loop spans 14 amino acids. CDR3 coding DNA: TGTGCCAGCGGTAGCCGGGACAGGGGGACTGAAGCTTTCTTT. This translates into CASGSRDRGTEAFF.

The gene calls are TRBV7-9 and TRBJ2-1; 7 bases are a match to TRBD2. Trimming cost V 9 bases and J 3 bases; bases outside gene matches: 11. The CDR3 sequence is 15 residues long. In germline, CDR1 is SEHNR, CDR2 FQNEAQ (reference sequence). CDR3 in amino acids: CASRLSGGGYNEQFF. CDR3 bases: TGTGCCAGTCGATTGTCGGGGGGTGGCTACAATGAGCAGTTCTTC.

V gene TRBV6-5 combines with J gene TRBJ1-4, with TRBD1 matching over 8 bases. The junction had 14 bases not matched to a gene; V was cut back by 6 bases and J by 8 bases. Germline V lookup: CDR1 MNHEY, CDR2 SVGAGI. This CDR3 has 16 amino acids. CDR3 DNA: TGTGCCAGCAGCCCTATGACAGGGGCTCTGGGGGAAAAACTGTTTTTT. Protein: CASSPMTGALGEKLFF.

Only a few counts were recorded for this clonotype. DNA of the CDR3: TGTGCCAGCAGTGCCGGGACAGCGGACCCTGAACTGTTTTTT. Amino acid sequence: CASSAGTADPELFF. The rearrangement uses TRBV6-1 and TRBJ1-4; 7 bases match TRBD1. This CDR3 has 14 amino acids. The V segment lost 4 bases and the J segment 12 bases; nucleotides outside the gene matches: 11. Germline loops: CDR1 MNHNS, CDR2 SASEGT.

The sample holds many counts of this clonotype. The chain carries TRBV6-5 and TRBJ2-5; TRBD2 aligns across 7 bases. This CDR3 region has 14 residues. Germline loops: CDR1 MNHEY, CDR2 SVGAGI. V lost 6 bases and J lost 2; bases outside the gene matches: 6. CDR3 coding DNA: TGTGCCAGCAGCTATAGCGGGTCTCAAGAGACCCAGTACTTC. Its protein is CASSYSGSQETQYF.

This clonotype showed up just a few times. The CDR3 bases are TGTGCCAGCAGTTTTCGGGCTAGCCTAGAGACCCAGTACTTC. Its protein product is CASSFRASLETQYF. The chain is built from TRBV27 and TRBJ2-5; possibly TRBD2 for D (5 bases). Trimming removed 3 bases from V and 4 bases from J, with 12 bases in between. The germline gives CDR1 MNHEY, CDR2 SMNVEV (reference sequence). The CDR3 has 14 residues.

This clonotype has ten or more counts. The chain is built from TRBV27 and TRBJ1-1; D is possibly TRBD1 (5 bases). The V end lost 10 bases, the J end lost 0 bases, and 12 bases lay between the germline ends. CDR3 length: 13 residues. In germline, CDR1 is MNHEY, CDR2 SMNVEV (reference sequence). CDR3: CATQTAVNTEAFF. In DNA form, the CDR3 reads TGTGCCACCCAGACAGCGGTGAACACTGAAGCTTTCTTT.

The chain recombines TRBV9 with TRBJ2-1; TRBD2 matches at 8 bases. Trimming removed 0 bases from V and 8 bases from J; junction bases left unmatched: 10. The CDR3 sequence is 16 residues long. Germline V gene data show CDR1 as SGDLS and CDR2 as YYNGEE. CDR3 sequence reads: CASSVATAGGVYEQFF. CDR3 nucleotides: TGTGCCAGCAGCGTAGCTACGGCGGGGGGAGTATATGAGCAGTTCTTC. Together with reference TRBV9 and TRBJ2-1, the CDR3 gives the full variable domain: DSGVTQTPKHLITATGQRVTLRCSPRSGDLSVYWYQQSLDQGLQFLIQYYNGEERAKGNILERFSAQQFPDLHSELNLSSLELGDSALYFCASSVATAGGVYEQFFGPGTRLTVL.

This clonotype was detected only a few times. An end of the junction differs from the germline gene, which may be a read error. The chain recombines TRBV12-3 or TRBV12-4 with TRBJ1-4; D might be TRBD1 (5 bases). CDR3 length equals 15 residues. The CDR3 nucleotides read TGTGCCAGCAGCCCCTCCGGGACGAATAATGGAAAACTGTTTTTT. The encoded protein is CASSPSGTNNGKLFF.

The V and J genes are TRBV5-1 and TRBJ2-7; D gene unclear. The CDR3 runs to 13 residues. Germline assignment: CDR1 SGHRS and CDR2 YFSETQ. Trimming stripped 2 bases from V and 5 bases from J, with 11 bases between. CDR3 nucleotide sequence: TGCGCCAGCAGCTTCGCCGGGTTCGACGAGCAGTACTTC. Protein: CASSFAGFDEQYF. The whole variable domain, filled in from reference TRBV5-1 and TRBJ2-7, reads KAGVTQTPRYLIKTRGQQVTLSCSPISGHRSVSWYQQTPGQGLQFLFEYFSETQRNKGNFPGRFSGRQFSNSRSEMNVSTLELGDSALYLCASSFAGFDEQYFGPGTRLTVT.

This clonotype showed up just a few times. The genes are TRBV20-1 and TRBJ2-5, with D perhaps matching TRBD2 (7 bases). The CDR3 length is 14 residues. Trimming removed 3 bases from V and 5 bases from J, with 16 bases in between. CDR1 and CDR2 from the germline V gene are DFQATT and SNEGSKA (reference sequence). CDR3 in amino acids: CSASFRGGLETQYF. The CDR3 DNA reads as TGCAGTGCTAGTTTTAGGGGGGGCCTCGAGACCCAGTACTTC.

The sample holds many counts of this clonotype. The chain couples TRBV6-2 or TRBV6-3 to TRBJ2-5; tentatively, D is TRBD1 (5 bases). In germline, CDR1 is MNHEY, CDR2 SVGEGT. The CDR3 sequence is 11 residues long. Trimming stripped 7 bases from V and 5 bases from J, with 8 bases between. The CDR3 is CASTHRETQYF. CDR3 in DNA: TGTGCCAGCACCCACAGGGAGACCCAGTACTTC.

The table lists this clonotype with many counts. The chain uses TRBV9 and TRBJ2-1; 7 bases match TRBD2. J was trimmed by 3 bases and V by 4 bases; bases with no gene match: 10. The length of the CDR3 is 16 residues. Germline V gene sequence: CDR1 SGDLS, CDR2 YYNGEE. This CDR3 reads CASSPSGVAGYNEQFF. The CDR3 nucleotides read TGTGCCAGCAGCCCCTCCGGGGTAGCGGGCTACAATGAGCAGTTCTTC. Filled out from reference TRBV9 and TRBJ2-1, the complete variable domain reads DSGVTQTPKHLITATGQRVTLRCSPRSGDLSVYWYQQSLDQGLQFLIQYYNGEERAKGNILERFSAQQFPDLHSELNLSSLELGDSALYFCASSPSGVAGYNEQFFGPGTRLTVL.

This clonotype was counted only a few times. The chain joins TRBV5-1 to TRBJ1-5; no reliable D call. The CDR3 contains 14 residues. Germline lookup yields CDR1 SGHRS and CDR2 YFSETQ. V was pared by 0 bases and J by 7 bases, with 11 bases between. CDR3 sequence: CASSLEGLRQPQHF. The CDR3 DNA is TGCGCCAGCAGCTTGGAGGGTTTGCGACAGCCCCAGCATTTT.

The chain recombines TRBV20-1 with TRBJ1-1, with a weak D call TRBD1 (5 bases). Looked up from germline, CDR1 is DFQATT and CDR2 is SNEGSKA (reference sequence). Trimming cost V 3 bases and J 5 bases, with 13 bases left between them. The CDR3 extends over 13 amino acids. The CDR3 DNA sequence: TGCAGTGCTAGGTCTGGAGGGGAGACTGAAGCTTTCTTT. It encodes CSARSGGETEAFF.